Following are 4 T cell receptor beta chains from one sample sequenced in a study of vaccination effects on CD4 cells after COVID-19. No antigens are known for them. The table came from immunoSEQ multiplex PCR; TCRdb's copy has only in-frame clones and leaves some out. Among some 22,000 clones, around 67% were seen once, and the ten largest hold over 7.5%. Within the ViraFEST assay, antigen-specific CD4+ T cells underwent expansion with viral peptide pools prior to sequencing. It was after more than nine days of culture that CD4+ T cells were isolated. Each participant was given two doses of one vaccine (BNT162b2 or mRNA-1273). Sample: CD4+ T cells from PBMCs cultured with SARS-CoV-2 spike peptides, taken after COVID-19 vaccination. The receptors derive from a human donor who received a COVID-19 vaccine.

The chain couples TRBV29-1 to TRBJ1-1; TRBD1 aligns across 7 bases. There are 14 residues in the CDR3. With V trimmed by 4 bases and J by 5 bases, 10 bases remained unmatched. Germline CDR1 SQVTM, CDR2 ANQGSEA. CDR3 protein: CSVVTRGRGTEAFF. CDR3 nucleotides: TGCAGCGTTGTCACGAGGGGGCGCGGAACTGAAGCTTTCTTT.

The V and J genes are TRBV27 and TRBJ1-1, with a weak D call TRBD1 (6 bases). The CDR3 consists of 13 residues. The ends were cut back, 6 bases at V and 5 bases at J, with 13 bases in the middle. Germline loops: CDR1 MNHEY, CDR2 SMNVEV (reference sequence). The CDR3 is CASRTTGLTEAFF. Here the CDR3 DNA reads TGTGCCAGCAGGACCACAGGGCTTACTGAAGCTTTCTTT.

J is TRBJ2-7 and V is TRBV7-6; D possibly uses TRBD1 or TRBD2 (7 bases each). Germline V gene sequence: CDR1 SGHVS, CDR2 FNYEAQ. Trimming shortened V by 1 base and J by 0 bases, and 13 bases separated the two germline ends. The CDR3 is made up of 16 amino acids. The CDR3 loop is CASSLVGGDSSYEQYF. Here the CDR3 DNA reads TGTGCCAGCAGCTTAGTAGGGGGGGACAGCTCCTACGAGCAGTACTTC.

The CDR3 region has the DNA TGTGCCAGCAGCTTTCTCGGGACAGCTAATGAAAAACTGTTTTTT. Translation gives CASSFLGTANEKLFF. V is TRBV7-9 and J is TRBJ1-4; 7 nucleotides match TRBD1. The CDR3 loop spans 15 amino acids. Germline-derived CDR1 and CDR2 are SEHNR and FQNEAQ (reference sequence). Trimming cost V 3 bases and J 3 bases; bases outside gene matches: 4.